This is a list of T cell receptor beta chains from one sample in a study of T cell responses to AZD1222 COVID-19 vaccine. Repertoires were generated with immunoSEQ multiplex PCR, while TCRdb's copy carries only in-frame clones and drops some. The table records 130,000 to 150,000 clones, about 82% of them present only once. Sequences were derived from peripheral blood, sampled 28 days after the second AZD1222 dose. The receptors shown here come from an adult who received the AZD1222 COVID-19 vaccine. Both conserved end residues are part of each CDR3. The D gene is left open where the match is weak. The listing skips clone size in some rows; elsewhere it reads once, few, many or a size class.

>TRBJ2-1|TRBV4-1|-|TRBD2
CASSQGGRGGAANEQFF
TGCGCCAGCAGCCAAGGCGGGCGGGGGGGTGCCGCCAATGAGCAGTTCTTC
>TRBJ1-6|TRBV4-1|-|-
CAAREGMESPLHF
TGCGCTGCTCGCGAGGGGATGGAATCACCCCTCCACTTT
>TRBJ1-1|TRBV18|-|TRBD1
CASSPDRMMNTEAFF
TGTGCCAGCTCACCGGACAGGATGATGAACACTGAAGCTTTCTTT
>TRBJ2-3|TRBV6-5|-|-
CASSSSGAGTDTQYF
TGTGCCAGCAGTTCCTCCGGGGCCGGCACAGATACGCAGTATTTT
>TRBJ2-7|TRBV6-4|-|-
CASSSDGSYEQYF
TGTGCCAGCAGCTCGGACGGGTCCTACGAGCAGTACTTC
>TRBJ1-2|TRBV6-5|-|-
CASSPGDYGYTF
TGTGCCAGCAGCCCCGGGGACTATGGCTACACCTTC
>TRBJ1-2|TRBV6-1|-|-
CASSDGPGGYTF
TGTGCCAGCAGTGACGGCCCCGGTGGCTACACCTTC
>TRBJ2-7|TRBV30|once|-
CAWSWVLLTPSLDYEQYF
TGTGCCTGGAGTTGGGTGCTCCTTACTCCCTCCTTAGACTACGAGCAGTACTTC
>TRBJ2-7|TRBV10-2|-|-
CASSLGKSYEQYF
TGCGCCAGCTCCCTAGGCAAATCCTACGAGCAGTACTTC
>TRBJ2-7|TRBV24-1|-|-
CATSDPLRGAYEQYF
TGTGCCACCAGTGATCCACTACGGGGTGCCTACGAGCAGTACTTC